The T cell receptor beta chain under discussion was sequenced for a study of post-analysis software for immune sequencing data. Regarding the study as a whole: Normalized Chao1 diversity was significantly reduced in patients versus controls. When the samples were clustered directly with F measure, those that had been prepared in the same batch showed strong co-clustering. Patients carried roughly 5 TRBV segments more frequently than controls did, and TRBV5-6, TRBV5-1 and TRBV20-1 were among them.

Comment on this clonotype: Antigen specificity is unknown.

The V and J ends lost 6 bases and 7 bases respectively, with 13 bases between them. Germline CDR1 MDHEN, CDR2 SYDVKM. The CDR3 sequence is 14 residues long. The library was made from cDNA and included unique molecular identifiers. Each sample of about 1 to 10 million input T cells yielded around 500,000 cDNA molecules, so each molecule approximated one T cell. TCRdb called the PCR reads again in MiXCR, with one record for every CDR3 protein. The table has roughly 600,000 distinct CDR3 sequences, around 44% seen once. The chain joins TRBV28 to TRBJ1-6; D not certain. This clonotype originated in a girl aged 10 to 17 with multiple sclerosis. The sample comprised blood. CDR3 sequence reads: CASRRTNPNSPLHF. The CDR3 coding sequence is TGTGCCAGCAGACGCACCAACCCAAATTCACCCCTCCACTTT.